This TCR beta chain is from a study of T cells in Graves' hyperthyroidism and ophthalmopathy. Study-level information: Any treatment followed the collection of peripheral blood at initial diagnosis.

Amplification of TCR beta CDR3 regions was performed using RNA transcripts as template. The HTBI primer set was used in a first-round RT-PCR of the TCR CDR3. In TCRdb, the multiplex PCR reads were re-called with MiXCR into one record per CDR3 protein. The sample yields around 500,000 distinct CDR3 sequences, around 15% seen once. This clonotype was recorded at least ten times. The antigen remains unidentified. Regarding the study as a whole: Most thyroid clonotypes that were expanded above 0.001 also turned up in blood.

Diagnostic decisions used clinical symptoms, serum thyroxine and TRAb, thyroid ultrasound and orbital computed tomography. The CDR3 sequence is 15 residues long. Looked up from germline, CDR1 is SNHLY and CDR2 is FYNNEI. V trimming: 6 bases; J trimming: 7 bases; junction bases outside the gene matches: 9. The chain couples TRBV2 to TRBJ2-1, with TRBD2 matching over 10 bases. The sequence was obtained from a woman aged 40 to 50 with Graves' hyperthyroidism. The sample taken for sequencing was blood. The CDR3 DNA reads TGTGCCAGCAGCCAAGGGGTAGCGGGAGGAAATGAGCAGTTCTTC. Its protein product is CASSQGVAGGNEQFF.